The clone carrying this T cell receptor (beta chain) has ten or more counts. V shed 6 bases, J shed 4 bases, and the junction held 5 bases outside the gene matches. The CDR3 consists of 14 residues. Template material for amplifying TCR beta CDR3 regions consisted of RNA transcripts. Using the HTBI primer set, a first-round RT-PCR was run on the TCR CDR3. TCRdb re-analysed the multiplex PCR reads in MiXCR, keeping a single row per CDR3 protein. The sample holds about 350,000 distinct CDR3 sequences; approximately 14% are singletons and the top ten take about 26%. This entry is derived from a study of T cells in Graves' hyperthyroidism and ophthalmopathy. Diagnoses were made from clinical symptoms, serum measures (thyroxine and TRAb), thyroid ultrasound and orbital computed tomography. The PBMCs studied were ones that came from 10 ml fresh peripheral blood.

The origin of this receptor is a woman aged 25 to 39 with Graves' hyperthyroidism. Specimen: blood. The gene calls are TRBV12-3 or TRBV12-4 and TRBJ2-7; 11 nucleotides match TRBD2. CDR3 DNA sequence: TGTGCCAGCAGCCAAACTAGCGGGAGTTACGAGCAGTACTTC. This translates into CASSQTSGSYEQYF.